The 29 T cell receptor beta chains below all came from one sample that was sequenced in a study of identical twins. TCRdb itself ran the 5' RACE reads through MiXCR, one entry per CDR3 protein. The repertoire includes some 500,000 distinct CDR3 sequences, more than 9% of them detected once, and roughly 3% sits in the top ten. The sample was also reused in another study, on yellow fever vaccine responses in identical twins.

Sample: PBMCs. These receptors all come from a woman aged 18-29 years in good health.

This rearrangement joins TRBV9 to TRBJ2-7, with 9 bases identical to TRBD1. The CDR3 totals 16 residues. The junction had 8 bases not matched to a gene; V was cut back by 0 bases and J by 4 bases. CDR1 SGDLS and CDR2 YYNGEE come from the germline V gene. The CDR3 nucleotides are TGTGCCAGCAGCGTAGGTCCGGGACAGGGACCGTACGAGCAGTACTTC. It yields the protein CASSVGPGQGPYEQYF. Using reference TRBV9 and TRBJ2-7 for the parts outside the CDR3, the full variable domain is DSGVTQTPKHLITATGQRVTLRCSPRSGDLSVYWYQQSLDQGLQFLIQYYNGEERAKGNILERFSAQQFPDLHSELNLSSLELGDSALYFCASSVGPGQGPYEQYFGPGTRLTVT.

The J gene is TRBJ2-1, the V gene TRBV4-3, with D perhaps assigned TRBD1 or TRBD2 (5 bases each). The CDR3 is 17 amino acids. The V gene's germline CDR1 is LGHNA and CDR2 YSLEER. With 0 bases removed from V and 3 bases from J, the gap between germline ends came to 15 bases. The CDR3 nucleotides read TGCGCCAGCAGCCAAGATCGGGGCCTTGTAGGCTACAATGAGCAGTTCTTC. This translates into CASSQDRGLVGYNEQFF.

This chain connects TRBV12-3 or TRBV12-4 to TRBJ2-1, with unresolved D. This CDR3 is built from 13 residues. V lost 6 bases, J lost 0 bases, and 6 bases lay in between. As DNA, the CDR3 is TGTGCCAGCAGGGCAGTCTCCTACAATGAGCAGTTCTTC. It yields the protein CASRAVSYNEQFF.

The chain carries TRBV5-1 and TRBJ2-3, with a tentative D call TRBD1 (6 bases). Trimming removed 1 base at V and 0 bases at J, with 9 bases between. This CDR3 contains 15 residues. CDR1 and CDR2 from the germline V gene are SGHRS and YFSETQ. The CDR3 coding sequence is TGCGCCAGCAGCTTGTCGCAGGGGAGCACAGATACGCAGTATTTT. Protein product: CASSLSQGSTDTQYF.

As for this clonotype: One end of the junction varies from germline; a read error may be responsible. CDR3: CASSQDLAGGLSF. In DNA, the CDR3 is TGTGCCAGCAGCCAAGATCTAGCGGGAGGCCTCAGCTTC. The rearrangement links TRBV14 to TRBJ2-1; TRBD2 matches 11 bases. This CDR3 contains 13 residues. CDR1 SGHDN and CDR2 FVKESK come from the germline V gene.

This chain links TRBV5-1 with TRBJ2-3; D is uncertain. Trimming took 0 bases from V and 4 from J, leaving 9 bases between them. CDR1 is SGHRS, CDR2 YFSETQ, per germline. This CDR3 has 14 amino acids. CDR3 DNA: TGCGCCAGCAGCTTGGTGGGAACAGCAGATACGCAGTATTTT. This sequence encodes CASSLVGTADTQYF. Variable domain in full (rest from reference TRBV5-1 and TRBJ2-3): KAGVTQTPRYLIKTRGQQVTLSCSPISGHRSVSWYQQTPGQGLQFLFEYFSETQRNKGNFPGRFSGRQFSNSRSEMNVSTLELGDSALYLCASSLVGTADTQYFGPGTRLTVL.

This clonotype was seen a handful of times. The J gene is TRBJ2-3, the V gene TRBV5-4; 11 bases line up with TRBD2. The length of the CDR3 is 17 residues. After removal of 6 bases from V and 6 bases from J, the junction contained 15 bases not matched to a gene. Germline-derived CDR1 and CDR2 are SGHNT and YYREEE (reference sequence). CDR3 in DNA: TGTGCCAGCACCCCAATGGGACTAGCGGACAGAGGTGATACGCAGTATTTT. It is translated as CASTPMGLADRGDTQYF. Supplemented by reference TRBV5-4 and TRBJ2-3, the full variable domain reads ETGVTQSPTHLIKTRGQQVTLRCSSQSGHNTVSWYQQALGQGPQFIFQYYREEENGRGNFPPRFSGLQFPNYSSELNVNALELDDSALYLCASTPMGLADRGDTQYFGPGTRLTVL.

The chain joins TRBV6-2 or TRBV6-3 to TRBJ2-1, with D possibly being TRBD1 or TRBD2 (6 bases each). Trimming removed 4 bases at V and 4 bases at J, with 23 bases between. CDR1 and CDR2 from the germline V gene are MNHEY and SVGEGT. This CDR3 is 18 amino acids long. CDR3 sequence (DNA): TGTGCCAGCAGTTGGGGGGCCGGCCTGCGTAAACCATACAATGAGCAGTTCTTC. This translates into CASSWGAGLRKPYNEQFF.

This clonotype was recorded at least ten times. V usage is TRBV11-1 and J usage is TRBJ2-1, with 9 bases matching TRBD1. CDR1 is SGHAT and CDR2 is FQDESV in the germline V gene (reference sequence). CDR3 length: 20 amino acids. V shed 3 bases, J shed 0 bases, and the junction held 15 bases outside the gene matches. The CDR3: CASSLGVGQGRLSSYNEQFF. The CDR3 coding sequence is TGTGCCAGCAGCTTGGGGGTGGGACAGGGTAGGTTAAGCTCCTACAATGAGCAGTTCTTC.

J is TRBJ2-2 and V is TRBV7-2, with 9 bases fitting TRBD2. Trimming at V came to 2 bases and at J to 7 bases, leaving 5 bases not matched to a gene. CDR1 and CDR2 from the germline V gene are SGHTA and FQGNSA. The CDR3 sequence is 15 residues long. In DNA form, the CDR3 reads TGTGCCAGCAGCTTAATGGCTAGCGGGAACGGGGAGCTGTTTTTT. This translates into CASSLMASGNGELFF.

This clonotype was seen a handful of times. This sequence joins TRBV10-2 and TRBJ2-7, with 10 bases that match TRBD2. Germline V lookup: CDR1 WSHSY, CDR2 SAAADI. CDR3 size: 16 residues. The J segment lost 2 bases and the V segment lost 6 bases, leaving 10 bases of the junction unmatched. The CDR3 DNA follows: TGCGCCAGCAGGAAGGGGGCTAGCGGGGGCACCTACGAGCAGTACTTC. This translates into CASRKGASGGTYEQYF.

Comment on this clonotype: Relative to the germline gene, one junction end is altered; a read error may explain this. This chain's CDR3 is CASSLAYGSPGDYEQYF. CDR3 sequence (DNA): TGTGCCAGCAGCCTAGCTTATGGTTCTCCGGGGGACTACGAGCAGTACTTC. The rearrangement links TRBV7-2 to TRBJ2-7, with D maybe TRBD2 (6 bases). This CDR3 is 17 amino acids long. Germline V lookup: CDR1 SGHTA, CDR2 FQGNSA.

There are a few counts of this clonotype. The gene calls are TRBV3-1 and TRBJ1-1; 10 bases are a match to TRBD1. The CDR3 is made up of 15 amino acids. CDR1 and CDR2 from the germline V gene are LGHDT and YNNKEL (reference sequence). The V and J ends lost 4 bases and 1 base, in that order; junction bases with no gene match: 3. CDR3 nucleotide sequence: TGTGCCAGCAGCCCCCGGGACAGGGGGAACACTGAAGCTTTCTTT. Residues: CASSPRDRGNTEAFF.

This clonotype was counted a few times. V gene TRBV9 combines with J gene TRBJ2-7, with 8 bases aligning to TRBD1. Looked up from germline, CDR1 is SGDLS and CDR2 is YYNGEE. This CDR3 comprises 15 residues. The J segment lost 6 bases and the V segment lost 3 bases, leaving 11 bases of the junction unmatched. The CDR3 nucleotides read TGTGCCAGCAGCGCAGACAGGGGAACTTCTCTCGAGCAGTACTTC. As protein: CASSADRGTSLEQYF. Looking up the rest from reference TRBV9 and TRBJ2-7 gives the full variable domain: DSGVTQTPKHLITATGQRVTLRCSPRSGDLSVYWYQQSLDQGLQFLIQYYNGEERAKGNILERFSAQQFPDLHSELNLSSLELGDSALYFCASSADRGTSLEQYFGPGTRLTVT.

There are many counts of this clonotype. The chain employs TRBV12-3 or TRBV12-4 and TRBJ2-1, with 10 bases fitting TRBD1. The trim removed 2 bases at V and 7 bases at J, leaving 5 bases unmatched. This CDR3 contains 15 residues. The CDR3 DNA follows: TGTGCCAGCAGTTTAAGACAGGGGGCGCAGAATGAGCAGTTCTTC. Encoded protein: CASSLRQGAQNEQFF.

At least ten counts were recorded for this clonotype. The chain has TRBV5-1 and TRBJ1-5; D call uncertain. V was pared by 0 bases and J by 0 bases, with 7 bases between. Germline-derived CDR1 and CDR2 are SGHRS and YFSETQ. The CDR3 runs 15 residues. CDR3 DNA: TGCGCCAGCAGCTTGGACAGCTATAGCAATCAGCCCCAGCATTTT. As protein: CASSLDSYSNQPQHF.

In its sample, this clonotype was seen a few times. This chain uses TRBV29-1 with TRBJ2-3, with a weak D call TRBD2 (6 bases). Trimming left V 2 bases short and J 6 bases short, with 12 bases between. The CDR3 is 13 residues long. CDR1 is SQVTM, CDR2 ANQGSEA, per germline. Here the CDR3 DNA reads TGCAGCGTTGAAAGGCAGGGACTCGATACGCAGTATTTT. Encoded protein: CSVERQGLDTQYF.

In this sample, this clonotype turned up many times. This chain uses TRBV29-1 with TRBJ2-3, with TRBD1 matching 8 bases. The CDR3 contains 12 residues. The V gene end was trimmed by 7 bases and the J gene end by 6 bases; junction bases not matched to a gene: 6. The germline CDR1 and CDR2 sequences are SQVTM and ANQGSEA. The CDR3 spells CSALTGADTQYF. CDR3 sequence (DNA): TGCAGCGCTTTGACAGGGGCTGATACGCAGTATTTT.

This clonotype was observed a handful of times. The chain couples TRBV5-1 to TRBJ2-7, with 11 bases aligning to TRBD2. CDR3 length: 15 amino acids. Trimming took 2 bases from V and 2 from J; bases not matched to a gene: 3. Germline CDR1 reads SGHRS; CDR2 reads YFSETQ. The DNA for the CDR3 is TGCGCCAGCAGCTTCCTAGCGGGAGGAACCTACGAGCAGTACTTC. Translation gives CASSFLAGGTYEQYF.

A few counts support this clonotype. The chain is built from TRBV15 and TRBJ2-1, with 11 bases identical to TRBD2. Germline V lookup: CDR1 LNHNV, CDR2 YYDKDF (reference sequence). This CDR3 has 17 amino acids. Trimming removed 4 bases from V and 6 bases from J; junction bases left unmatched: 11. CDR3 residues: CATSKFLSGRARNEQFF. The CDR3 nucleotides read TGTGCCACCAGCAAATTCCTTAGCGGGAGGGCCCGCAATGAGCAGTTCTTC.

This clonotype appeared many times. The gene calls are TRBV6-6 and TRBJ2-7; D remains ambiguous. V dropped 3 bases and J dropped 6 bases, with 9 bases sitting between them. The CDR3 spans 12 residues. Germline CDR1 reads MNHNY; CDR2 reads SVGAGI (reference sequence). CDR3 protein: CASSYVPGEQYF. The CDR3 bases are TGTGCCAGCAGTTATGTTCCGGGCGAGCAGTACTTC.

The chain uses TRBV12-3 or TRBV12-4 and TRBJ2-1; 9 nucleotides align to TRBD2. V shed 6 bases and J 5 bases; nucleotides not matched to a gene: 14. CDR3 length equals 17 residues. The CDR3 DNA reads TGTGCCAGCAGCAAACCGGGACTAGCTATTTCCCACAATGAGCAGTTCTTC. Translated, it gives CASSKPGLAISHNEQFF.

This clonotype was seen ten or more times. V usage is TRBV6-2 or TRBV6-3 and J usage is TRBJ2-2; tentatively, D is TRBD2 (6 bases). CDR1 and CDR2 from the germline V gene are MNHEY and SVGEGT. With 8 bases removed from V and 0 bases from J, the gap between germline ends came to 10 bases. The CDR3 is made up of 14 amino acids. In DNA form, the CDR3 reads TGTGCCAGCGCGGGACGGCCGAACACCGGGGAGCTGTTTTTT. Its translation: CASAGRPNTGELFF.

The sample holds a few counts of this clonotype. The chain uses TRBV20-1 and TRBJ2-1; TRBD2 matches at 12 bases. The germline gives CDR1 DFQATT, CDR2 SNEGSKA (reference sequence). The length of the CDR3 is 12 residues. CDR3 nucleotides: TGCCTGGGGACTAGCGGGCTGAATGAGCAGTTCTTC. Translation: CLGTSGLNEQFF.

Only a few counts were recorded for this clonotype. The chain employs TRBV29-1 and TRBJ1-1; 8 nucleotides match TRBD1. The germline gives CDR1 SQVTM, CDR2 ANQGSEA. V shed 7 bases and J 0 bases; nucleotides not matched to a gene: 4. The CDR3 runs 13 residues. CDR3 DNA: TGCAGCGCCGACAGGGGAATGAACACTGAAGCTTTCTTT. Translating it yields CSADRGMNTEAFF.

This clonotype was detected many times. This chain uses TRBV4-3 with TRBJ2-1; D gene unclear. Deletions cut 0 bases from V and 6 bases from J, with 9 bases between. The germline gives CDR1 LGHNA, CDR2 YSLEER. This CDR3 is 14 amino acids long. CDR3 sequence: CASSQEERVNEQFF. The CDR3 DNA reads TGCGCCAGCAGCCAAGAAGAACGAGTCAATGAGCAGTTCTTC.

Many counts were recorded for this clonotype. The chain joins TRBV5-1 to TRBJ2-7; 11 bases match TRBD2. The CDR3 totals 15 residues. V lost 3 bases and J lost 7; bases outside the gene matches: 9. CDR1 is SGHRS, CDR2 YFSETQ, per germline. The CDR3 DNA reads TGCGCCAGCAGCTCCACTAGCGGGAGCTGGGAAGAGCAGTACTTC. This encodes CASSSTSGSWEEQYF.

This clonotype was recorded a few times. The chain has TRBV20-1 and TRBJ1-1; D remains ambiguous. Trimming cost V 7 bases and J 3 bases, with 9 bases left between them. The CDR3 consists of 11 residues. Per the germline V gene, CDR1 is DFQATT and CDR2 is SNEGSKA (reference sequence). The CDR3 reads CSEAQDTEAFF. The CDR3 DNA is TGCAGTGAAGCCCAGGACACTGAAGCTTTCTTT.

The gene calls are TRBV29-1 and TRBJ2-6; D may match TRBD1 or TRBD2 (5 bases each). Trimming pared 2 bases from V and 0 bases from J, leaving 11 bases between. This CDR3 is 16 amino acids long. Germline lookup yields CDR1 SQVTM and CDR2 ANQGSEA. CDR3 sequence reads: CSVERQRGSGANVLTF. Written as DNA, the CDR3 is TGCAGCGTTGAACGGCAGAGGGGCTCTGGGGCCAACGTCCTGACTTTC.